Below are 18 T cell receptor beta chains sequenced from a single sample in a study of cytomegalovirus exposure and HLA in healthy donors. The primer mix had 60 Vbeta and 13 Jbeta primers. The method was immunoSEQ multiplex PCR; TCRdb's version includes in-frame clones alone and lacks a portion of them. The sample has approximately 150,000 clones, 60% to 80% seen once; the top ten hold less than 2%. Sequencing input: PBMCs. The receptors originated from a woman aged 30 to 39 in good health and CMV-seronegative.

V is TRBV30 and J is TRBJ1-1, with 7 bases identical to TRBD1. CDR3 length: 12 residues. Per germline, CDR1 GTSNPN and CDR2 SVGIG (reference sequence). J gave up 10 bases and V 2 bases, and 7 bases lay outside the gene matches. CDR3 DNA sequence: TGTGCCTGGAGTACAGGGGCCTTGGGAGCTTTCTTT. This sequence encodes CAWSTGALGAFF.

The sample holds a few counts of this clone. The chain is built from TRBV14 and TRBJ1-4; possible D gene TRBD1, 6 bases. This CDR3 contains 15 residues. The germline CDR1 and CDR2 sequences are SGHDN and FVKESK. The V and J ends lost 4 bases and 6 bases respectively, with 15 bases between them. CDR3 sequence (DNA): TGTGCCAGCAGCCGGCTAGGACAGTTCGATGAAAAACTGTTTTTT. Its protein is CASSRLGQFDEKLFF. The whole variable domain, remainder taken from reference TRBV14 and TRBJ1-4, is EAGVTQFPSHSVIEKGQTVTLRCDPISGHDNLYWYRRVMGKEIKFLLHFVKESKQDESGMPNNRFLAERTGGTYSTLKVQPAELEDSGVYFCASSRLGQFDEKLFFGSGTQLSVL.

The CDR3 region has the DNA TGTGCCAGCCGCGGAGAGCCGAACTATGGCTACACCTTC. It translates to CASRGEPNYGYTF. This chain connects TRBV27 to TRBJ1-2; D gene unclear. The CDR3 extends over 13 amino acids. The V gene's germline CDR1 is MNHEY and CDR2 SMNVEV (reference sequence). V lost 8 bases and J 2 bases, leaving 12 bases between the germline ends.

The chain is built from TRBV7-6 and TRBJ2-5, with 10 bases matching TRBD2. This CDR3 is 15 amino acids long. CDR1 is SGHVS, CDR2 FNYEAQ, per germline. V shed 2 bases, J shed 4 bases, and the junction held 4 bases outside the gene matches. CDR3 DNA sequence: TGTGCCAGCAGCTTAAGCGGGGGGGGCGCAGAGACCCAGTACTTC. Amino acid sequence: CASSLSGGGAETQYF.

J is TRBJ1-1 and V is TRBV6-6; 9 bases fit TRBD1. This CDR3 is built from 14 residues. Germline V gives CDR1 MNHNY, CDR2 SVGAGI (reference sequence). With V trimmed by 6 bases and J by 3 bases, 5 bases remained unmatched. The CDR3 spells CASRKTGGHTEAFF. The CDR3 DNA reads as TGTGCCAGCAGGAAAACAGGGGGCCACACTGAAGCTTTCTTT.

The V call is TRBV6-1, the J call TRBJ2-5; D might be TRBD2 (5 bases). This CDR3 has 14 residues. Trimming took 1 base from V and 0 from J, leaving 6 bases between them. Germline V lookup: CDR1 MNHNS, CDR2 SASEGT. The CDR3 protein is CASSEGGNQETQYF. The CDR3 bases are TGTGCCAGCAGTGAAGGAGGGAACCAAGAGACCCAGTACTTC.

As for this clone: At one end, the junction sequence differs from germline, possibly due to a read error. The J gene is TRBJ1-2, the V gene TRBV5-1, with 7 bases matching TRBD1. The CDR3 consists of 14 residues. The germline gives CDR1 SGHRS, CDR2 YFSETQ. In nucleotides, the CDR3 is TGCGCCAACAGCTCTGTCTCAGGGGGTTGGGGCTACACCTTC. Its protein product is CANSSVSGGWGYTF.

V usage is TRBV25-1 and J usage is TRBJ1-2; 9 bases agree with TRBD1. Germline values: CDR1 MGHDK, CDR2 SYGVNS. CDR3 length: 16 residues. V was pared by 0 bases and J by 8 bases, with 10 bases of the junction left unmatched. The CDR3 coding sequence is TGTGCCAGCAGTGAATATCGGGACAGGGACAAATTCGGCTACACCTTC. Its protein is CASSEYRDRDKFGYTF.

The gene calls are TRBV18 and TRBJ1-5, with no clear D. The CDR3 runs 15 residues. With 1 base removed from V and 0 bases from J, the gap between germline ends came to 7 bases. Germline CDR1 and CDR2: KGHSH and LQKENI. This CDR3 reads CASSPQAGSNQPQHF. The CDR3 bases are TGTGCCAGCTCACCACAGGCGGGTAGCAATCAGCCCCAGCATTTT.

This clone was picked up a small number of times. The chain couples TRBV7-9 to TRBJ1-4, with D possibly TRBD1 on 6 matching bases. Trimming took 7 bases from V and 7 from J, leaving 19 bases between them. Per germline, CDR1 SEHNR and CDR2 FQNEAQ (reference sequence). The CDR3 is 15 amino acids. The CDR3 protein is CASTPSYRDGEKLFF. CDR3 coding DNA: TGTGCCAGCACCCCTTCGTACAGGGACGGTGAAAAACTGTTTTTT. Full variable domain (outside the CDR3, taken from reference TRBV7-9 and TRBJ1-4): DTGVSQNPRHKITKRGQNVTFRCDPISEHNRLYWYRQTLGQGPEFLTYFQNEAQLEKSRLLSDRFSAERPKGSFSTLEIQRTEQGDSAMYLCASTPSYRDGEKLFFGSGTQLSVL.

Regarding this clone: One end of the junction is discordant with germline, which a read error may explain. The chain joins TRBV7-7 to TRBJ2-5, with 16 bases matching TRBD2. The CDR3 consists of 19 residues. CDR1 SSHAT and CDR2 FNYEAQ come from the germline V gene (reference sequence). This CDR3 reads CASSSWDLGTSGGAEIQYF. As DNA, the CDR3 is TGTGCCAGCAGTTCCTGGGACTTGGGGACTAGCGGGGGGGCCGAGATCCAGTACTTC.

V usage is TRBV25-1 and J usage is TRBJ1-6, with 11 positions matching TRBD1. Losses at the gene ends were 1 base for V and 14 bases for J; bases not matched to a gene: 10. This CDR3 comprises 16 residues. From germline, CDR1 is MGHDK and CDR2 SYGVNS. The CDR3: CASSEWGTGGRGSLHF. The CDR3 DNA follows: TGTGCCAGCAGTGAATGGGGGACAGGGGGAAGAGGGTCCCTCCACTTT.

This clone was found once. The chain joins TRBV5-4 to TRBJ2-7; 11 bases align to TRBD2. V shed 4 bases, J shed 0 bases, and the junction held 0 bases outside the gene matches. Looked up from germline, CDR1 is SGHNT and CDR2 is YYREEE (reference sequence). The CDR3 runs 14 residues. Here the CDR3 reads CASSLAGGSYEQYF. CDR3 DNA sequence: TGTGCCAGCAGCCTAGCGGGGGGCTCCTACGAGCAGTACTTC.

J is TRBJ1-6 and V is TRBV19; 11 bases fit TRBD1. CDR3 size: 15 residues. Germline trimming cut 5 bases from V and 14 bases from J; bases unmatched to any gene: 11. Looked up from germline, CDR1 is LNHDA and CDR2 is SQIVND (reference sequence). The CDR3 DNA sequence: TGTGCCAGTAGTGCTCGGACAGGGGGCGTCAAGGCCCTCCACTTT. Its translation: CASSARTGGVKALHF. Combining the CDR3 with reference TRBV19 and TRBJ1-6 gives the whole variable domain DGGITQSPKYLFRKEGQNVTLSCEQNLNHDAMYWYRQDPGQGLRLIYYSQIVNDFQKGDIAEGYSVSREKKESFPLTVTSAQKNPTAFYLCASSARTGGVKALHFGNGTRLTVT.

This chain connects TRBV9 to TRBJ1-1, with 10 bases identical to TRBD1. This CDR3 region has 13 residues. With 4 bases clipped from V and 9 bases from J, the junction kept 6 bases outside the gene matches. Germline-derived CDR1 and CDR2 are SGDLS and YYNGEE. This CDR3 is CASSPRTGGKAFF. DNA of the CDR3: TGTGCCAGCAGCCCCCGGACAGGGGGGAAAGCTTTCTTT.

The gene calls are TRBV2 and TRBJ2-2; a weak D match, TRBD1 (5 bases). From germline, CDR1 is SNHLY and CDR2 FYNNEI. CDR3 length: 14 amino acids. The V and J ends lost 4 bases and 6 bases respectively, with 12 bases between them. The CDR3 protein is CASSVGLGAGELFF. CDR3 nucleotide sequence: TGTGCCAGCAGTGTGGGCCTAGGGGCCGGGGAGCTGTTTTTT.

J is TRBJ1-4 and V is TRBV20-1; D not certain. V lost 8 bases and J lost 8, with 9 bases in between. The CDR3 contains 10 residues. Germline V gives CDR1 DFQATT, CDR2 SNEGSKA (reference sequence). The CDR3 is CSSSREKLFF. Here the CDR3 DNA reads TGCAGTTCCTCGCGGGAAAAACTGTTTTTT.

The chain combines TRBV7-3 with TRBJ1-6; D gene unclear. In germline, CDR1 is SGHTA, CDR2 FQGTGA. This CDR3 is 17 amino acids long. The germline V and J ends were trimmed by 2 bases and 1 base, with 12 bases remaining between them. The CDR3 nucleotides read TGTGCCAGCAGCTTAGGTTCCCGGGTGTCCTATAATTCACCCCTCCACTTT. It codes for CASSLGSRVSYNSPLHF. Based on the CDR3 plus reference TRBV7-3 and TRBJ1-6, the full variable domain is GAGVSQTPSNKVTEKGKYVELRCDPISGHTALYWYRQSLGQGPEFLIYFQGTGAADDSGLPNDRFFAVRPEGSVSTLKIQRTERGDSAVYLCASSLGSRVSYNSPLHFGNGTRLTVT.